The 25 T cell receptor beta chains given below trace back to one sample, sequenced in a study of blood T cell repertoires in COVID-19. This table comes from immunoSEQ multiplex PCR, and its TCRdb copy is limited to in-frame clones, with some not included. Among 120,000 or so clones listed, about nine tenths were seen once. Sequencing input: peripheral blood. These receptors all stem from a human donor in a cohort sampled during active COVID-19.

The rearrangement joins TRBV5-4 to TRBJ1-6, with 10 bases that match TRBD1. CDR1 is SGHNT and CDR2 is YYREEE in the germline V gene (reference sequence). Trimming removed 3 bases from V and 3 bases from J; junction bases left unmatched: 6. This CDR3 is 17 amino acids long. In DNA form, the CDR3 reads TGTGCCAGCAGCTGGGGGACAGGGGCGATCTATAATTCACCCCTCCACTTT. Its protein product is CASSWGTGAIYNSPLHF.

This clone was seen more than once but under ten times. The V and J genes are TRBV4-2 and TRBJ2-3, with 12 bases fitting TRBD2. With V trimmed by 0 bases and J by 3 bases, 7 bases remained unmatched. Per germline, CDR1 LGHNA and CDR2 YNFKEQ. The length of the CDR3 is 18 residues. In DNA, the CDR3 is TGTGCCAGCAGCCAAGAACTAGCGGGAGGAATCCGGACAGATACGCAGTATTTT. This encodes CASSQELAGGIRTDTQYF.

The V and J genes are TRBV29-1 and TRBJ1-1; TRBD1 matches 9 bases. The germline CDR1 and CDR2 sequences are SQVTM and ANQGSEA. Germline trimming cut 5 bases from V and 1 base from J; bases unmatched to any gene: 2. CDR3 size: 13 residues. Written as DNA, the CDR3 is TGCAGCGTTACGGGACAGGGGAACACTGAAGCTTTCTTT. Its protein is CSVTGQGNTEAFF.

The table lists this clone with a few counts. The gene calls are TRBV6-2 or TRBV6-3 and TRBJ2-5; maybe TRBD1 (6 bases). Germline V gene sequence: CDR1 MNHEY, CDR2 SVGEGT. The CDR3 sequence is 15 residues long. Between the trimmed V and J ends, which lost 0 bases and 5 bases, there was a span of 13 bases. CDR3 protein: CASSYSGAQLETQYF. The CDR3 DNA reads as TGTGCCAGCAGTTACTCGGGGGCGCAGTTGGAGACCCAGTACTTC.

The chain's CDR3 is CASSLLMAVNTEAFF. Written as DNA, the CDR3 is TGTGCCAGCAGCCTACTAATGGCGGTGAACACTGAAGCTTTCTTT. The V and J genes are TRBV3-1 (or the pseudogene TRBV3-2) and TRBJ1-1; no reliable D call. V was cut by 4 bases and J by 0 bases, with 12 bases left in between. The CDR3 is 15 amino acids. CDR1 is LGHDT and CDR2 is YNNKEL in the germline V gene (reference sequence).

Note on this clone: This sample includes further DNA sequences coding for the same CDR3. The chain joins TRBV3-1 (or the pseudogene TRBV3-2) to TRBJ2-3; 8 bases line up with TRBD2. The CDR3 has 15 residues. CDR1 LGHDT and CDR2 YNNKEL come from the germline V gene (reference sequence). Unmatched junction bases numbered 4, after V lost 4 bases and J lost 1 base. For the CDR3, the DNA is TGTGCCAGCAGCCCTACAGCGGGGGGCACAGATACGCAGTATTTT. Protein product: CASSPTAGGTDTQYF.

CDR3 residues: CASRKGQSSYNEQFF. CDR3 sequence (DNA): TGTGCCAGTAGAAAAGGACAGAGCTCCTACAATGAGCAGTTCTTC. The rearrangement uses TRBV19 and TRBJ2-1; D possibly corresponds to TRBD1 (6 bases). Germline V gene sequence: CDR1 LNHDA, CDR2 SQIVND (reference sequence). This CDR3 spans 15 amino acids. Trimming stripped 6 bases from V and 0 bases from J, with 12 bases between.

The genes are TRBV29-1 and TRBJ1-2, with 8 bases fitting TRBD1. The CDR3 has 12 amino acids. CDR1 and CDR2 from the germline V gene are SQVTM and ANQGSEA. The CDR3 nucleotides are TGCAGTGTATCCCAGGGGGCGAAAGGCTACACCTTC. This codes for CSVSQGAKGYTF. Complete variable domain (other parts from reference TRBV29-1 and TRBJ1-2): SAVISQKPSRDICQRGTSLTIQCQVDSQVTMMFWYRQQPGQSLTLIATANQGSEATYESGFVIDKFPISRPNLTFSTLTVSNMSPEDSSIYLCSVSQGAKGYTFGSGTRLTVV.

This clone was counted a few times. V gene TRBV27 combines with J gene TRBJ1-1, with D tentatively TRBD1 (6 bases). Trimming cost V 2 bases and J 11 bases, with 12 bases left between them. The CDR3 length is 12 residues. CDR1 is MNHEY and CDR2 is SMNVEV in the germline V gene (reference sequence). This CDR3 is CASSLNGGAAFF. Here the CDR3 DNA reads TGTGCCAGCAGTTTAAATGGGGGCGCCGCTTTCTTT.

The chain uses TRBV11-3 and TRBJ2-3, with 7 nucleotides matching TRBD2. CDR1 and CDR2 from the germline V gene are SGHNT and YENEEA. The CDR3 is 14 amino acids. The V and J ends lost 6 bases and 2 bases, in that order; junction bases with no gene match: 5. CDR3 region: CASSHGRLTDTQYF. For the CDR3, the DNA is TGTGCCAGCAGTCACGGGAGGCTCACAGATACGCAGTATTTT.

A note on this clone: Other DNA sequences from this sample encode an identical CDR3 as well. The chain couples TRBV2 to TRBJ1-3; D is unresolved. Looked up from germline, CDR1 is SNHLY and CDR2 is FYNNEI. Trimming took 4 bases from V and 0 from J, leaving 7 bases between them. The CDR3 is made up of 14 amino acids. CDR3 in amino acids: CASSAQFSGNTIYF. CDR3 DNA: TGTGCCAGCAGTGCACAGTTCTCTGGAAACACCATATATTTT.

The chain couples TRBV5-6 to TRBJ2-1; 10 bases agree with TRBD2. CDR1 and CDR2 (germline): SGHDT, YYEEEE. After removal of 4 bases from V and 4 bases from J, the junction contained 5 bases not matched to a gene. The CDR3 loop spans 15 amino acids. Here the CDR3 reads CASSTRTSGYNEQFF. CDR3 DNA sequence: TGTGCCAGCAGCACGCGGACTAGCGGTTACAATGAGCAGTTCTTC.

V usage is TRBV7-3 and J usage is TRBJ1-6, with TRBD1 matching over 7 bases. With 5 bases clipped from V and 7 bases from J, the junction kept 5 bases outside the gene matches. The CDR3 length is 14 residues. Looked up from germline, CDR1 is SGHTA and CDR2 is FQGTGA. CDR3 amino acids: CASSQQGFNSPLHF. The CDR3, as DNA: TGTGCCAGCAGCCAACAGGGGTTCAATTCACCCCTCCACTTT.

V and J are TRBV6-5 and TRBJ1-1; tentatively, D is TRBD1 (6 bases). The germline V gene encodes CDR1 MNHEY and CDR2 SVGAGI. The CDR3 contains 14 residues. V lost 6 bases to trimming and J lost 4 bases, with 15 bases between them. Here the CDR3 DNA reads TGTGCCAGCAGGGGGGTAGGGACAATCACTGAAGCTTTCTTT. Its translation is CASRGVGTITEAFF.

The V and J genes are TRBV20-1 and TRBJ2-1; D possibly corresponds to TRBD2 (6 bases). Trimming took off 3 bases at V and 7 bases at J, with 13 bases between the two ends. The CDR3 consists of 13 residues. Germline CDR1 is DFQATT and CDR2 is SNEGSKA (reference sequence). Written as DNA, the CDR3 is TGCAGTGCTAGTAGCCCCCGGGGGAATGAGCAGTTCTTC. The encoded protein is CSASSPRGNEQFF.

The genes are TRBV2 and TRBJ2-7; the match to TRBD1 covers 8 bases. Trimming cost V 7 bases and J 5 bases; bases outside gene matches: 7. CDR1 SNHLY and CDR2 FYNNEI come from the germline V gene. This CDR3 has 13 residues. Here the CDR3 DNA reads TGTGCCAGCATTGTGGACAGGGTCAACGAGCAGTACTTC. Translating gives CASIVDRVNEQYF.

The chain joins TRBV10-1 to TRBJ1-2, with TRBD1 identical over 9 bases. After removal of 3 bases from V and 6 bases from J, the junction contained 8 bases not matched to a gene. In germline, CDR1 is WNHNN, CDR2 SYGVQD (reference sequence). CDR3 length: 15 residues. The CDR3 region is CASSDGDRDIDGYTF. The CDR3 DNA is TGCGCCAGCAGTGACGGGGACAGGGATATCGATGGCTACACCTTC.

This chain connects TRBV3-1 (or the pseudogene TRBV3-2) to TRBJ1-5; D is possibly TRBD1 (5 bases). The CDR3 consists of 14 residues. Trimming stripped 0 bases from V and 7 bases from J, with 10 bases between. Germline-derived CDR1 and CDR2 are LGHDT and YNNKEL (reference sequence). The CDR3 coding sequence is TGTGCCAGCAGCCAAGACGGGGGGGAACAGCCCCAGCATTTT. This sequence encodes CASSQDGGEQPQHF.

This clone has only a few counts. J is TRBJ1-4 and V is TRBV3-1 (or the pseudogene TRBV3-2), with 8 bases fitting TRBD1. Trimming cost V 3 bases and J 7 bases; bases outside gene matches: 10. The germline V gene has CDR1 LGHDT and CDR2 YNNKEL (reference sequence). The CDR3 is made up of 16 amino acids. The DNA for the CDR3 is TGTGCCAGCAGCCAGCGGTCAACAGGGGGTCTTGAAAAACTGTTTTTT. As protein: CASSQRSTGGLEKLFF.

This clone has just one count. The chain couples TRBV15 to TRBJ2-1; possibly TRBD1 for D (5 bases). Trimming removed 3 bases at V and 7 bases at J, with 13 bases between. CDR1 and CDR2 (germline): LNHNV, YYDKDF (reference sequence). The CDR3 runs 14 residues. The CDR3 reads CATSRPLGANEQFF. The CDR3, as DNA: TGTGCCACCAGCAGGCCTCTTGGGGCGAATGAGCAGTTCTTC.

The V gene is TRBV2, the J gene TRBJ2-7; tentatively, D is TRBD1 (5 bases). There are 14 residues in the CDR3. V dropped 5 bases and J dropped 0 bases, with 11 bases sitting between them. The germline CDR1 and CDR2 sequences are SNHLY and FYNNEI. The CDR3 sequence: CASSIDSRSYEQYF. The CDR3 bases are TGTGCCAGCAGTATAGACAGTCGCTCCTACGAGCAGTACTTC.

This sequence joins TRBV27 and TRBJ2-1; TRBD2 matches at 8 bases. Trimming removed 5 bases from V and 5 bases from J; junction bases left unmatched: 8. Per germline, CDR1 MNHEY and CDR2 SMNVEV (reference sequence). CDR3 length: 15 amino acids. CDR3 DNA sequence: TGTGCCAGCAGTCCCCTCGGGGGGGCCCACAATGAGCAGTTCTTC. This codes for CASSPLGGAHNEQFF.

This clone showed up just once. The gene calls are TRBV11-2 and TRBJ1-4; the D is unclear. In germline, CDR1 is SGHAT, CDR2 FQNNGV. Trimming shortened V by 0 bases and J by 3 bases, and 8 bases separated the two germline ends. This CDR3 spans 15 amino acids. CDR3 residues: CASSLELSANEKLFF. The DNA of the CDR3 is TGTGCCAGCAGCTTAGAGTTGTCGGCTAATGAAAAACTGTTTTTT.

Turning to this clone: Within the sample, other DNA sequences also encode this same CDR3. The chain couples TRBV5-1 to TRBJ2-3, with 7 bases lining up with TRBD2. Germline V gives CDR1 SGHRS, CDR2 YFSETQ. The CDR3 runs 14 residues. The V and J ends lost 2 bases and 4 bases, in that order; junction bases with no gene match: 4. Written as DNA, the CDR3 is TGCGCCAGCAGCTTAGCGGGACCCGCAGATACGCAGTATTTT. Its protein is CASSLAGPADTQYF.

The DNA for the CDR3 is TGTGCCACCCCCCCGGAGGGCGAATGGGACTATGGCTACACCTTC. This sequence encodes CATPPEGEWDYGYTF. The rearrangement uses TRBV7-9 and TRBJ1-2; D remains ambiguous. Looked up from germline, CDR1 is SEHNR and CDR2 is FQNEAQ (reference sequence). This CDR3 is built from 15 residues. V lost 10 bases, J lost 3 bases, and 21 bases lay in between.